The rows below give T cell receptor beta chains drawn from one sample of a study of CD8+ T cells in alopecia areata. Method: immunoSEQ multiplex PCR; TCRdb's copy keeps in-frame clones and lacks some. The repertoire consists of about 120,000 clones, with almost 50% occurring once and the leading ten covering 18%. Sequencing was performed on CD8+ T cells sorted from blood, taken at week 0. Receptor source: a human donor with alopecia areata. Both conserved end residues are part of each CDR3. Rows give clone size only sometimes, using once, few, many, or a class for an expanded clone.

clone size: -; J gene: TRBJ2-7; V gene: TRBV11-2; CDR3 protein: CASSLTDNYLYEQYF
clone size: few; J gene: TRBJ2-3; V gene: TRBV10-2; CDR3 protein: CASASGASTDTQYF
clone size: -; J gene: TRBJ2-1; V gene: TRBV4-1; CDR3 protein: CASSLQRGGRYEQFF
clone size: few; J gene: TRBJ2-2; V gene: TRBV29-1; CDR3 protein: CSVESENTGELFF
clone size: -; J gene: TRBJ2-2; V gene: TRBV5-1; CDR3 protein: CASSFSGELFF
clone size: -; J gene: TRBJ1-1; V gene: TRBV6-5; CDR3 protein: CASSGGHMNTEAFF
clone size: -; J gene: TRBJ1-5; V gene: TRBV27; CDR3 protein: CASRRQGAEPQHF
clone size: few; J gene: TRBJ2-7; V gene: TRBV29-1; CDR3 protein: CSVEGGGNYEQYF
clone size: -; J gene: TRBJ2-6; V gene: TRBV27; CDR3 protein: CASSLSPRTGAGANVLTF
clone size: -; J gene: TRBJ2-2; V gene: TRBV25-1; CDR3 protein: CASSAGWGELFF
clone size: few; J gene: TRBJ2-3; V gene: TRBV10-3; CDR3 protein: CAISGVYSTDTQYF
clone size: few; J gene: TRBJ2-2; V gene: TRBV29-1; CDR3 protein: CSITGTGAAGELFF
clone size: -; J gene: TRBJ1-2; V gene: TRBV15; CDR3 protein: CATSPPETYGYTF
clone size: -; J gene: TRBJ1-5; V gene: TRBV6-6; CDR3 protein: CASSYGGNQPQHF
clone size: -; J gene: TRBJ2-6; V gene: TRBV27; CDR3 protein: CASRASGANVLTF
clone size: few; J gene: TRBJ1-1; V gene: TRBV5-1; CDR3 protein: CASSLEEEDEAFF
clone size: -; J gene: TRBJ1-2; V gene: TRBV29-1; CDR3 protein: CSVEDSRGLAYGYTF
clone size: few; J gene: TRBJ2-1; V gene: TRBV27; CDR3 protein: CASALSRDNEQFF
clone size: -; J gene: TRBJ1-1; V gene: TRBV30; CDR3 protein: CAWSVDLTEAFF
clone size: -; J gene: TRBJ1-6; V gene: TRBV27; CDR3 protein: CASSSTGSYSPLHF